What follows is one T cell receptor beta chain and its context. Trimming shortened V by 3 bases and J by 14 bases, and 17 bases separated the two germline ends. CDR3 length: 14 amino acids. Germline CDR1 reads MNHNS; CDR2 reads SASEGT. The sample comes from a study of blood T cell repertoires in COVID-19. TCRdb's copy holds only in-frame clones and misses some; the assay was immunoSEQ multiplex PCR. Of some 220,000 clones in the sample, about nine tenths are singletons; the top ten hold roughly 0.8%. Material for sequencing was peripheral blood. The V gene is TRBV6-1, the J gene TRBJ1-6, with a weak D call TRBD1 (6 bases). The clonotype was recovered from a man aged 25-40 years with COVID-19, enrolled during active disease. CDR3 region: CASSDRGRTSALHF. CDR3 DNA sequence: TGTGCCAGCAGTGACAGGGGCCGGACCTCAGCCCTCCACTTT.